The 22 T cell receptor beta chains reported below all come from one sample, sequenced in a study of blood T cell repertoires in COVID-19. Sequencing was performed with immunoSEQ multiplex PCR; in TCRdb, only in-frame clones are kept and a portion is missing. The sample includes 250,000 to 400,000 clones, approximately 88% of them seen just once. Specimen: peripheral blood. The receptors here all came from a woman aged 25 to 39 with COVID-19, enrolled during active disease.

The J gene is TRBJ1-1, the V gene TRBV12-3 or TRBV12-4; TRBD1 might be the D (5 bases). V gave up 6 bases and J gave up 4 bases, with 9 bases separating them. This CDR3 has 12 residues. The CDR3 loop reads CASSWGLTEAFF. The CDR3 nucleotides read TGTGCCAGCAGCTGGGGACTCACTGAAGCTTTCTTT.

The V gene is TRBV9, the J gene TRBJ2-2; TRBD1 agrees at 8 bases. This CDR3 has 16 amino acids. V lost 6 bases to trimming and J lost 3 bases; unmatched junction nucleotides: 10. Germline V gene sequence: CDR1 SGDLS, CDR2 YYNGEE. CDR3 sequence reads: CASNPRGQGHTGELFF. The CDR3 DNA reads TGTGCCAGCAACCCTAGAGGACAGGGCCACACCGGGGAGCTGTTTTTT. Variable domain in full (rest from reference TRBV9 and TRBJ2-2): DSGVTQTPKHLITATGQRVTLRCSPRSGDLSVYWYQQSLDQGLQFLIQYYNGEERAKGNILERFSAQQFPDLHSELNLSSLELGDSALYFCASNPRGQGHTGELFFGEGSRLTVL.

V is TRBV4-1 and J is TRBJ2-7; 7 bases are a match to TRBD1. Germline CDR1 MGHRA, CDR2 YSYEKL. V was clipped by 3 bases and J by 1 base; unmatched bases: 3. The CDR3 runs to 14 residues. Written as DNA, the CDR3 is TGCGCCAGCAGCCAGTCGACAGGGTCCTACGAGCAGTACTTC. Amino acid sequence: CASSQSTGSYEQYF.

The DNA of the CDR3 is TGCGCCAGCAGGAATCAGCGGGGGTACAATGAGCAGTTCTTC. Its protein product is CASRNQRGYNEQFF. The chain couples TRBV4-1 to TRBJ2-1, with 8 bases aligning to TRBD2. In germline, CDR1 is MGHRA, CDR2 YSYEKL. The CDR3 has 14 residues. The junction had 5 bases not matched to a gene; V was cut back by 6 bases and J by 4 bases.

The rearrangement joins TRBV18 to TRBJ1-1; D is possibly TRBD1 (5 bases). The CDR3 is 15 amino acids. Germline V gene sequence: CDR1 KGHSH, CDR2 LQKENI. Trimming stripped 5 bases from V and 4 bases from J, with 17 bases between. The CDR3 protein is CASSTNRRHSTEAFF. CDR3 in DNA: TGTGCCAGCTCAACAAACAGGCGCCATAGCACTGAAGCTTTCTTT.

DNA of the CDR3: TGTGCCAGTTCCAGAACGGGCTCCTACGAGCAGTACGTC. Amino acid sequence: CASSRTGSYEQYV. The genes are TRBV10-3 and TRBJ2-7; D is uncertain. V was clipped by 10 bases and J by 0 bases, with 13 bases between them. Germline V gene data show CDR1 as ENHRY and CDR2 as SYGVKD. The length of the CDR3 is 13 residues.

This clone was recorded a few times. This chain joins TRBV7-2 and TRBJ1-2, with D possibly being TRBD1 (5 bases). V lost 1 base and J 4 bases, leaving 7 bases between the germline ends. CDR1 is SGHTA and CDR2 is FQGNSA in the germline V gene. The CDR3 runs 13 residues. The CDR3 bases are TGTGCCAGCAGCTTAGGGGGGGGCTATGGCTACACCTTC. Its protein product is CASSLGGGYGYTF.

The chain joins TRBV10-1 to TRBJ2-1; tentatively, D is TRBD2 (6 bases). From germline, CDR1 is WNHNN and CDR2 SYGVQD (reference sequence). V was clipped by 0 bases and J by 6 bases, with 21 bases between them. The CDR3 runs 18 residues. This CDR3 reads CASSESTRRLTGGNEQFF. The DNA for the CDR3 is TGCGCCAGCAGTGAGTCTACACGGAGACTTACCGGGGGCAATGAGCAGTTCTTC.

Only a few counts were recorded for this clone. This sequence joins TRBV9 and TRBJ2-7, with D possibly TRBD2 on 5 matching bases. The germline gives CDR1 SGDLS, CDR2 YYNGEE. CDR3 size: 13 residues. The V gene lost 3 bases and the J gene lost 3 bases, with 10 bases spanning the gap. The DNA of the CDR3 is TGTGCCAGCAGCGGAGGGAGAGGCTACGAGCAGTACTTC. Translated, it gives CASSGGRGYEQYF.

The chain is built from TRBV11-2 and TRBJ2-7; tentative D call: TRBD2 (5 bases). Germline loops: CDR1 SGHAT, CDR2 FQNNGV. Trimming took 0 bases from V and 1 from J, leaving 13 bases between them. The CDR3 length is 16 residues. This CDR3 is CASSLDRGLGSYEQYF. For the CDR3, the DNA is TGTGCCAGCAGCTTAGATAGAGGACTGGGGTCCTACGAGCAGTACTTC.

This chain joins TRBV20-1 and TRBJ1-1; D is undetermined. The CDR3 has 11 residues. Between the trimmed V and J ends, which lost 1 base and 6 bases, there was a span of 6 bases. Germline V gives CDR1 DFQATT, CDR2 SNEGSKA (reference sequence). CDR3 DNA: TGCAGTGCTAGAGGTCGGGCTGAAGCTTTCTTT. Translating it yields CSARGRAEAFF.

With regard to this clone: This sample includes further DNA sequences coding for the same CDR3. The chain carries TRBV6-5 and TRBJ1-3; weak D call: TRBD1 (6 bases). CDR3 length: 14 amino acids. Germline loops: CDR1 MNHEY, CDR2 SVGAGI. V was clipped by 5 bases and J by 2 bases, with 10 bases between them. CDR3 protein: CASSKTGTGNTIYF. The CDR3 DNA reads as TGTGCCAGCAGTAAAACAGGGACTGGAAACACCATATATTTT.

The chain links TRBV7-8 to TRBJ2-7, with no clear D. Germline assignment: CDR1 SGHVS and CDR2 FQNEAQ. Trimming removed 5 bases at V and 3 bases at J, with 11 bases between. This CDR3 region has 13 residues. CDR3 in DNA: TGTGCCAGCAGCATGGTCCGCGGCTACGAGCAGTACTTC. Protein product: CASSMVRGYEQYF. The variable domain in full, with the rest retrieved from reference TRBV7-8 and TRBJ2-7, is GAGVSQSPRYKVAKRGQDVALRCDPISGHVSLFWYQQALGQGPEFLTYFQNEAQLDKSGLPSDRFFAERPEGSVSTLKIQRTQQEDSAVYLCASSMVRGYEQYFGPGTRLTVT.

The rearrangement joins TRBV29-1 to TRBJ2-2; D is ambiguous. The V and J ends lost 0 bases and 6 bases respectively, with 5 bases between them. From germline, CDR1 is SQVTM and CDR2 ANQGSEA. This CDR3 comprises 12 residues. CDR3 DNA: TGCAGCGTTGAAGATACGGCCGGGGAGCTGTTTTTT. Amino acid sequence: CSVEDTAGELFF.

This chain links TRBV2 with TRBJ2-5; 7 bases align to TRBD2. Germline CDR1 is SNHLY and CDR2 is FYNNEI. The ends lost 8 bases at V and 5 bases at J; junction bases unmatched: 8. This CDR3 has 13 residues. CDR3 sequence: CASGQRGLETQYF. CDR3 bases: TGTGCCAGCGGTCAGCGGGGTTTGGAGACCCAGTACTTC.

This sequence joins TRBV28 and TRBJ1-6; 7 positions agree with TRBD1. The J segment lost 7 bases and the V segment lost 6 bases, leaving 6 bases of the junction unmatched. The length of the CDR3 is 14 residues. The germline V gene encodes CDR1 MDHEN and CDR2 SYDVKM. The CDR3: CASRLGRGNSPLHF. The CDR3 bases are TGTGCCAGCAGGTTGGGCAGGGGGAATTCACCCCTCCACTTT.

The chain uses TRBV29-1 and TRBJ2-1, with a tentative D call TRBD2 (5 bases). The CDR3 spans 13 residues. Germline CDR1 reads SQVTM; CDR2 reads ANQGSEA. Trimming removed 4 bases from V and 2 bases from J, with 9 bases in between. Here the CDR3 reads CSVGTGTYNEQFF. CDR3 DNA sequence: TGCAGCGTTGGGACGGGGACCTACAATGAGCAGTTCTTC.

The table lists this clone with a few counts. The chain recombines TRBV4-1 with TRBJ2-3, with D maybe TRBD1 (6 bases). Trimming pared 3 bases from V and 5 bases from J, leaving 15 bases between. CDR1 and CDR2 (germline): MGHRA, YSYEKL. CDR3 length: 15 residues. The CDR3 is CASSHYTGNVDTQYF. For the CDR3, the DNA is TGCGCCAGCAGCCATTATACAGGGAACGTAGATACGCAGTATTTT.

This clone was counted a single time. V and J are TRBV23-1 and TRBJ2-7, with a possible D match to TRBD1 (7 bases). TRBV23-1 is assigned to the ORF class and has an uncertain function. This CDR3 region has 15 residues. V lost 0 bases and J lost 3, with 12 bases in between. The CDR3 protein is CASSQSDQGGYEQYV. The CDR3 region has the DNA TGCGCCAGCAGTCAATCTGATCAGGGGGGCTACGAGCAGTACGTC.

The V call is TRBV3-1 (or the pseudogene TRBV3-2), the J call TRBJ2-3, with 9 bases aligning to TRBD2. The CDR3 length is 14 residues. Germline V CDR1 and CDR2: LGHDT, YNNKEL (reference sequence). V shed 4 bases, J shed 4 bases, and the junction held 3 bases outside the gene matches. In nucleotides, the CDR3 is TGTGCCAGCAGCCTCGGCGGGGGGGCAGATACGCAGTATTTT. It encodes CASSLGGGADTQYF.

The V call is TRBV6-5, the J call TRBJ1-5; D not certain. The CDR3 loop spans 15 amino acids. CDR1 and CDR2 from the germline V gene are MNHEY and SVGAGI. Trimming left V 10 bases short and J 3 bases short, with 19 bases between. The CDR3 DNA sequence: TGTGCCACCTCTAAGGGCCCGGACTTCAATCAGCCCCAGCATTTT. Its protein is CATSKGPDFNQPQHF.

The J gene is TRBJ1-1, the V gene TRBV12-3 or TRBV12-4; D may be TRBD1 (6 bases). V lost 6 bases, J lost 7 bases, and 15 bases lay in between. The CDR3 totals 13 residues. The CDR3 DNA is TGTGCCAGCAGCCATCAGACAGGCTATGAAGCTTTCTTT. This encodes CASSHQTGYEAFF.